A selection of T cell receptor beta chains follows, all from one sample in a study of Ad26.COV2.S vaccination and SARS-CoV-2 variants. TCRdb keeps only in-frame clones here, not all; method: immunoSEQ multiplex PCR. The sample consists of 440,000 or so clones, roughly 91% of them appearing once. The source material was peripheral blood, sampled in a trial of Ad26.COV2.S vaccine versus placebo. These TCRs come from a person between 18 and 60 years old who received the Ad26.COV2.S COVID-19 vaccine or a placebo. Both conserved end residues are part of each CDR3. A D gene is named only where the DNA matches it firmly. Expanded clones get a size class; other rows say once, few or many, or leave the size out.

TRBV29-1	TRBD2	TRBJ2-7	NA	CSVGREGRGPFEQYF	TGCAGCGTGGGGCGGGAGGGCCGTGGACCTTTCGAGCAGTACTTC
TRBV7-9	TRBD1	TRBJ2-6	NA	CASSQAGQGNSGANVLTF	TGTGCCAGCAGCCAAGCAGGACAGGGGAACTCTGGGGCCAACGTCCTGACTTTC
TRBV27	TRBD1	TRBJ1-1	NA	CASSLVVGTGEAFF	TGTGCCAGCAGTTTGGTAGTGGGGACAGGTGAAGCTTTCTTT
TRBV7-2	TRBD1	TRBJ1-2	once	CASSSRDSSYGYTF	TGTGCCAGCAGTTCCCGGGACAGTAGCTATGGCTACACCTTC
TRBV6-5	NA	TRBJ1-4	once	CASGRGNEKLFF	TGTGCCAGCGGCCGGGGGAATGAAAAACTGTTTTTT
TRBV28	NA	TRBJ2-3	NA	CASSILTGTTQYF	TGTGCCAGCAGCATTTTGACCGGTACTACGCAGTATTTT
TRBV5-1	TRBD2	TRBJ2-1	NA	CASSLVSGSWHEQFF	TGCGCCAGCAGCTTGGTCAGCGGGAGTTGGCATGAGCAGTTCTTC
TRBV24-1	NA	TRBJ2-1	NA	CATSDTSDNEQFF	TGTGCCACCAGTGATACTAGTGACAATGAGCAGTTCTTC
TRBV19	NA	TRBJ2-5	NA	CASSIAGRQETQYF	TGTGCCAGTAGTATAGCGGGTCGACAAGAGACCCAGTACTTC
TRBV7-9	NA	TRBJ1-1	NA	CASSRDSMNTEAFF	TGTGCCAGCAGCCGGGATTCCATGAACACTGAAGCTTTCTTT
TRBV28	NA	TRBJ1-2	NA	CATFNYGYTF	TGTGCCACCTTTAACTATGGCTACACCTTC
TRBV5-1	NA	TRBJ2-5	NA	CASSPIMGLQYQETQYF	TGCGCCAGCAGCCCCATCATGGGACTTCAGTACCAAGAGACCCAGTACTTC
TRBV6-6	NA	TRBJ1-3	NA	CASSYSSSISGNTIYF	TGTGCCAGCAGTTACTCGTCCTCGATCTCTGGAAACACCATATATTTT
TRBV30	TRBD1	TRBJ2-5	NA	CAWNRGWETQYF	TGTGCCTGGAACAGGGGCTGGGAGACCCAGTACTTC
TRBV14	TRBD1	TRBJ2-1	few	CASSQMGTGYNEQFF	TGTGCCAGCAGCCAGATGGGGACAGGGTACAATGAGCAGTTCTTC
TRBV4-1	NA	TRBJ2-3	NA	CASSQGALSTDTQYF	TGCGCCAGCAGCCAAGGCGCCCTTAGCACAGATACGCAGTATTTT
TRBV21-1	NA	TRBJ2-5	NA	CASSSTRYQETQYF	TGTGCCAGCAGCAGTACACGATATCAAGAGACCCAGTACTTC
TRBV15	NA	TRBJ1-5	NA	CATSRVGNQPQHF	TGTGCCACCAGCAGAGTGGGGAATCAGCCCCAGCATTTT
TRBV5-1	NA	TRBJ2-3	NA	CASRLWGGDTQYF	TGCGCCAGCAGACTGTGGGGTGGAGATACGCAGTATTTT
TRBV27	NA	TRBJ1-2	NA	CASSLSSEGNYGYTF	TGTGCCAGCAGTTTATCTTCGGAGGGCAACTATGGCTACACCTTC
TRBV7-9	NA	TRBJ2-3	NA	CASSFSARHGSLDTQYF	TGTGCCAGCAGCTTTAGCGCCAGACACGGGAGTCTCGATACGCAGTATTTT
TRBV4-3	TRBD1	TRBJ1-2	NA	CASSQDHRGGYGYTF	TGCGCCAGCAGCCAAGATCACAGGGGTGGCTATGGCTACACCTTC
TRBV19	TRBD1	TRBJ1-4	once	CASSQQGTNEKLFF	TGTGCCAGTAGCCAACAGGGGACTAATGAAAAACTGTTTTTT
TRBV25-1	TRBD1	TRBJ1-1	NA	CASTRSTGLNTEAFF	TGTGCCAGTACAAGATCGACAGGGCTGAACACTGAAGCTTTCTTT
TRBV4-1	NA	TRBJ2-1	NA	CASSQDYSSSYNEQFF	TGCGCCAGCAGCCAAGATTACTCGAGCTCCTACAATGAGCAGTTCTTC
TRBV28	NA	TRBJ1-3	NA	CASSPRTVSGNTIYF	TGTGCCAGCAGTCCTAGGACAGTTTCTGGAAACACCATATATTTT
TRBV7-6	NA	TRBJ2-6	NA	CASSPTEPSGANVLTF	TGTGCCAGCAGCCCGACAGAGCCCTCTGGGGCCAACGTCCTGACTTTC
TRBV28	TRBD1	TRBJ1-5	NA	CASSPGTGERRQPQHF	TGTGCCAGCAGTCCAGGGACAGGGGAGCGGAGGCAGCCCCAGCATTTT
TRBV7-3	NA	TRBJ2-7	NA	CASSLTPVYEQYF	TGTGCCAGCAGCTTAACACCAGTCTACGAGCAGTACTTC
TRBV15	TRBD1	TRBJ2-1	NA	CATSRGTGGNEQFF	TGTGCCACCAGCAGAGGGACAGGGGGAAATGAGCAGTTCTTC
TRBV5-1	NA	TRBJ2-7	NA	CASSLAPSTGSYEQYF	TGCGCCAGCAGCTTGGCGCCCTCGACTGGCTCCTACGAGCAGTACTTC
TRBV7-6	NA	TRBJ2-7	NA	CASSLGAQGPYEQYF	TGTGCCAGCAGCTTAGGGGCACAGGGCCCCTACGAGCAGTACTTC
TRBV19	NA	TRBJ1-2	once	CASSQSWQTTLYGYTF	TGTGCCAGTAGTCAGTCATGGCAGACAACTCTGTATGGCTACACCTTC
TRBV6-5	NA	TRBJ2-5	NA	CASSSLGNGQETQYF	TGTGCCAGCAGTTCGCTCGGGAATGGGCAAGAGACCCAGTACTTC
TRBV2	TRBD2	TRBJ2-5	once	CASSKRLAGDQETQYF	TGTGCCAGCAGCAAAAGACTAGCGGGAGACCAAGAGACCCAGTACTTC
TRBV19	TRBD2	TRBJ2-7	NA	CATRGLAGDEQYF	TGTGCCACCAGAGGACTAGCGGGAGACGAGCAGTACTTC
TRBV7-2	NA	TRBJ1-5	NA	CASSSQDGPNQPQHF	TGTGCCAGCAGCTCTCAGGACGGGCCGAATCAGCCCCAGCATTTT
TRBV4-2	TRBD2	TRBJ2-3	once	CASSLAGGYTDTQYF	TGTGCCAGCAGCTTAGCGGGAGGCTACACAGATACGCAGTATTTT